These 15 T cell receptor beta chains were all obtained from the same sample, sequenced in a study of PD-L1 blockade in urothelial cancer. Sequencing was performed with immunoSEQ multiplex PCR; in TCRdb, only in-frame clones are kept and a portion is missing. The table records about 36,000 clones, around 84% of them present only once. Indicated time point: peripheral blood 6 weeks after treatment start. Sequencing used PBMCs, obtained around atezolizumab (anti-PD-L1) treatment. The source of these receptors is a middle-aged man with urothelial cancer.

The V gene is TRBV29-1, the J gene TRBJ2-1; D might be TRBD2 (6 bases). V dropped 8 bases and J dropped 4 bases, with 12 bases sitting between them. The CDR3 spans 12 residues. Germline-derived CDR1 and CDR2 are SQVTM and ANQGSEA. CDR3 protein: CSSGLTYNEQFF. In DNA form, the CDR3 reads TGCAGCTCTGGACTAACTTACAATGAGCAGTTCTTC.

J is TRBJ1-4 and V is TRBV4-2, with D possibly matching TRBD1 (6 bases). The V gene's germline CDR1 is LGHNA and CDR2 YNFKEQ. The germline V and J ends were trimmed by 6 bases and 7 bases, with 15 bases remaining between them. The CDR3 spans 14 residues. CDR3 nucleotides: TGTGCCAGCAGACCCAGGGGCAGCGGTGAAAAACTGTTTTTT. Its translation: CASRPRGSGEKLFF.

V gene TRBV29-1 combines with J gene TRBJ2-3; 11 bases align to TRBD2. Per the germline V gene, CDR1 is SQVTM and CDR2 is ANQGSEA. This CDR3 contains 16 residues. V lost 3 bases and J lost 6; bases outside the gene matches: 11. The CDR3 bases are TGCAGCGTTGAGGGGGCGGGGGCTAGCGGGAGGGATACGCAGTATTTT. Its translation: CSVEGAGASGRDTQYF.

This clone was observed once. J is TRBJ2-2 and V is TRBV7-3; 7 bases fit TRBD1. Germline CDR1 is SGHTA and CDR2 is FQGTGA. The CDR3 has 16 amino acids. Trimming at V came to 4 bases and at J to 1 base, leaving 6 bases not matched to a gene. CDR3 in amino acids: CASSSQGNLNTGELFF. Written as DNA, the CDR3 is TGTGCCAGCAGCTCACAGGGGAATTTGAACACCGGGGAGCTGTTTTTT.

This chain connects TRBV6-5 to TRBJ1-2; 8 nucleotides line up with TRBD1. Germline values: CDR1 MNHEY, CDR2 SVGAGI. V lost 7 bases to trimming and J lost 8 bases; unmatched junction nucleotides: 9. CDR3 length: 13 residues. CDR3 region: CASKIQGARGYTF. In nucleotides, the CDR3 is TGTGCCAGCAAAATTCAGGGGGCGCGGGGCTACACCTTC.

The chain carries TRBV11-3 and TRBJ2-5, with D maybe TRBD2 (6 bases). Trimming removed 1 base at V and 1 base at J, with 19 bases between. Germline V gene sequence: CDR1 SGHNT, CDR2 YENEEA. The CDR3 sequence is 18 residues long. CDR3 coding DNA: TGTGCCAGCAGCTTAGGGTCACGGCCGAGGAGGGCCCAAGAGACCCAGTACTTC. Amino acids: CASSLGSRPRRAQETQYF.

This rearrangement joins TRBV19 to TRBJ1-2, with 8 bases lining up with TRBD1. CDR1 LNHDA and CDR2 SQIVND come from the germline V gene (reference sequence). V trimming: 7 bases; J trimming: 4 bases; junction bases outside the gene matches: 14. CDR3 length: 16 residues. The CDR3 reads CASTPRGQGGSYGYTF. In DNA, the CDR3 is TGTGCCAGTACCCCCAGGGGGCAGGGAGGGAGCTATGGCTACACCTTC.

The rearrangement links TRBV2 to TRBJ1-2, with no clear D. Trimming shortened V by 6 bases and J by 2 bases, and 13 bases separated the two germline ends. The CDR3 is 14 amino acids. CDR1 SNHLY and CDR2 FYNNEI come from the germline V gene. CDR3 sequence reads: CASSPTAVNYGYTF. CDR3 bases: TGTGCCAGCAGCCCGACGGCGGTCAACTATGGCTACACCTTC.

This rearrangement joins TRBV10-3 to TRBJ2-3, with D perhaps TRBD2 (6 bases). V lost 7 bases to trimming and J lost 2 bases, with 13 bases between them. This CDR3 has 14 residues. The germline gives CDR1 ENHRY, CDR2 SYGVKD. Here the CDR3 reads CAIMEGKTTDTQYF. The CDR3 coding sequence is TGTGCCATCATGGAGGGCAAAACCACAGATACGCAGTATTTT.

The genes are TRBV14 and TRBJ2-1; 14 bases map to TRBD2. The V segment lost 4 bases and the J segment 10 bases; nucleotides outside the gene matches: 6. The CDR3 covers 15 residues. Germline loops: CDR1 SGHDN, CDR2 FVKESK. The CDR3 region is CASSRTSGRLGEQFF. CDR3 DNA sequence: TGTGCCAGCAGCCGGACTAGCGGGAGGTTGGGCGAGCAGTTCTTC.

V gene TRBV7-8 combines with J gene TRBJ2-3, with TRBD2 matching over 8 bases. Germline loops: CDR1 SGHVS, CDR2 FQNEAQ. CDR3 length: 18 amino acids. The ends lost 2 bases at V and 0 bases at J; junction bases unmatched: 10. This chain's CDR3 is CASSLTLGLAGSTDTQYF. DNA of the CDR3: TGTGCCAGCAGCTTAACTCTAGGACTAGCAGGAAGCACAGATACGCAGTATTTT.

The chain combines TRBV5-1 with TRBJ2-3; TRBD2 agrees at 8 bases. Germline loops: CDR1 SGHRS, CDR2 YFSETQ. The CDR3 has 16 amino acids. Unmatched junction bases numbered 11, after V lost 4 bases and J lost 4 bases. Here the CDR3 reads CASSPGGARAADTQYF. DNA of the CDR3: TGCGCCAGCAGCCCGGGGGGGGCCAGGGCAGCAGATACGCAGTATTTT. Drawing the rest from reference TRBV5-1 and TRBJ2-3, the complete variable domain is KAGVTQTPRYLIKTRGQQVTLSCSPISGHRSVSWYQQTPGQGLQFLFEYFSETQRNKGNFPGRFSGRQFSNSRSEMNVSTLELGDSALYLCASSPGGARAADTQYFGPGTRLTVL.

The CDR3 loop reads CASTFAGTGGYEQYF. The CDR3 region has the DNA TGCGCCAGCACCTTCGCCGGGACAGGGGGCTACGAGCAGTACTTC. The rearrangement joins TRBV5-1 to TRBJ2-7; 11 nucleotides agree with TRBD1. Germline loops: CDR1 SGHRS, CDR2 YFSETQ. The CDR3 is 15 residues long. The junction had 8 bases not matched to a gene; V was cut back by 6 bases and J by 3 bases.

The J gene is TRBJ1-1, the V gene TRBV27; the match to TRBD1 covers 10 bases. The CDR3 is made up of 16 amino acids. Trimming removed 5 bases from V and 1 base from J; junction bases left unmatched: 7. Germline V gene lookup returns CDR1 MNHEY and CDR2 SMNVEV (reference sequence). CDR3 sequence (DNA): TGTGCCAGCAGTCAGGGACAGGGGAACCCGAACACTGAAGCTTTCTTT. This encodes CASSQGQGNPNTEAFF.

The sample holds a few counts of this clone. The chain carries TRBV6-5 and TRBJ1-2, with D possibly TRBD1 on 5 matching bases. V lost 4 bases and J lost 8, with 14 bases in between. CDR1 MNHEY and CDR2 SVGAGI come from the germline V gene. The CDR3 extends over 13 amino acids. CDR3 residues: CASSFRGAGGYTF. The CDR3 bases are TGTGCCAGCAGTTTCCGGGGCGCGGGGGGCTACACCTTC.